This T cell receptor (beta chain) comes out of a study of blood T cell repertoires in COVID-19. Study background: Sample material is recorded as cDNA or gDNA derived from T cells, B-cell-depleted T cells, or PBMCs.

In germline, CDR1 is DFQATT, CDR2 SNEGSKA (reference sequence). CDR3 length: 10 amino acids. Living in 20 to 30 US areas, the participants were between about 18 and 95 years of age. Allocation to cohorts depended on clinical history reported by the participants. As originally analysed: From reference gene primer amplification, estimates of nucleated cell counts were derived. The data were produced by immunoSEQ multiplex PCR, yet TCRdb's version contains in-frame clones alone and is incomplete. V and J calls and clone size are as listed in that table; D and trimming were resolved from the DNA. This sample has hundreds of thousands of clones, with 75% to 90% found just once. This clone occurred many times.

The chain joins TRBV20-1 to TRBJ1-2; a weak D match, TRBD1 (5 bases). The source is a woman younger than 45 who had been exposed to COVID-19. What was sequenced was PBMCs or T cells enriched from blood (not recorded which). The CDR3 DNA follows: TGCACTGCGGGGCCCTATGGCTACACCTTC. Translating it yields CTAGPYGYTF.